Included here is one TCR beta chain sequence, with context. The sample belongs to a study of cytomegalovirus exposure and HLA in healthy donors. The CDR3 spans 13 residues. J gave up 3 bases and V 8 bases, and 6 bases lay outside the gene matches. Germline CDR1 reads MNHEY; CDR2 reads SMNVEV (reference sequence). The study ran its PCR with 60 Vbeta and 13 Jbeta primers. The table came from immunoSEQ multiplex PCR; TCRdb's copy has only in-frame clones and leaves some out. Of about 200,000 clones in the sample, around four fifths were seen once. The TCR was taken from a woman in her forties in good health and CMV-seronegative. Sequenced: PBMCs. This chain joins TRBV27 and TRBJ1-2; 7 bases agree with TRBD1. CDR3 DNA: TGTGCCAGCGGGGACAGCATTTACTATGGCTACACCTTC. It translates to CASGDSIYYGYTF.